The rows below give T cell receptor beta chains drawn from one sample of a study of T-cell memory formation after mild COVID-19. TCRdb recomputed calls from the 5' RACE reads with MiXCR, one row per CDR3 protein. The repertoire holds a few hundred thousand distinct CDR3 sequences, with about 20% as singletons. The sample was PBMCs or a T cell subset sorted from them (not recorded which). The receptors originated from an adult woman who had mild COVID-19 (a few samples of this study predate the infection). Cell type and time point are not known. CDR3s include the opening cysteine and the closing phenylalanine or tryptophan. D genes are given only for firm matches. A clone size is listed for some rows: how often the clone was seen (once, few, many), or a class if it is expanded.

clone_size	cdr3_length	d_call	v_call	j_call	cdr3_aa	cdr3_nt
-	15	-	TRBV5-1	TRBJ2-7	CASSSEGVPSYEQYF	TGCGCCAGCAGCTCCGAGGGGGTCCCCTCCTACGAGCAGTACTTC
-	14	-	TRBV7-9	TRBJ2-5	CASSLASTQETQYF	TGTGCCAGCAGCTTGGCCTCAACCCAAGAGACCCAGTACTTC
-	16	-	TRBV7-9	TRBJ2-1	CASSTDGGPGRNEQFF	TGTGCCAGCAGCACCGACGGGGGGCCGGGAAGAAATGAGCAGTTCTTC
-	13	TRBD2	TRBV29-1	TRBJ2-1	CSVEGGSSIEQFF	TGCAGCGTTGAAGGCGGGAGCTCAATTGAGCAGTTCTTC
-	12	-	TRBV7-9	TRBJ2-7	CASSNRPGEQYF	TGTGCCAGCAGCAACCGTCCGGGCGAGCAGTACTTC
few	15	TRBD2	TRBV20-1	TRBJ2-2	CSARDPLADTGELFF	TGCAGTGCTAGAGACCCACTAGCGGACACCGGGGAGCTGTTTTTT
few	13	-	TRBV18	TRBJ1-4	CASSTGILEKLFF	TGTGCCAGCTCGACAGGAATTCTGGAAAAACTGTTTTTT
once	14	-	TRBV2	TRBJ1-1	CASSETASNTEAFF	TGTGCCAGCAGTGAAACAGCGTCGAACACTGAAGCTTTCTTT
few	16	TRBD2	TRBV3-1	TRBJ2-1	CASSHRPGGTYNEQFF	TGTGCCAGCAGCCATCGTCCCGGGGGGACCTACAATGAGCAGTTCTTC
-	14	-	TRBV2	TRBJ2-7	CASSEAPGTREQYF	TGTGCCAGCAGTGAAGCGCCGGGAACCCGAGAGCAGTACTTC
many	14	-	TRBV7-2	TRBJ2-1	CASSLGGFYNEQFF	TGTGCCAGCAGCTTAGGCGGGTTTTACAATGAGCAGTTCTTC
-	14	TRBD1	TRBV28	TRBJ2-1	CASSLDRGDNEQFF	TGTGCCAGCAGTTTAGACAGGGGGGACAATGAGCAGTTCTTC
-	16	-	TRBV4-3	TRBJ1-5	CASSQAGWGRKQPQHF	TGCGCCAGCAGCCAAGCGGGCTGGGGGAGGAAACAGCCCCAGCATTTT
-	22	TRBD2	TRBV6-6	TRBJ2-1	CASSYDLGAGLAAPTPYNEQFF	TGTGCCAGCAGTTACGATCTCGGGGCGGGACTAGCGGCCCCGACCCCCTACAATGAGCAGTTCTTC
-	15	-	TRBV4-3	TRBJ2-7	CASSQDMGEDYEQYF	TGCGCCAGCAGCCAAGATATGGGGGAGGACTACGAGCAGTACTTC
-	14	-	TRBV20-1	TRBJ1-3	CSASAGSSGNTIYF	TGCAGTGCTAGCGCAGGGTCCAGCGGAAACACCATATATTTT
few	15	TRBD1	TRBV27	TRBJ2-7	CASRDPGQGVYEQYF	TGTGCCAGCAGAGATCCGGGACAGGGGGTCTACGAGCAGTACTTC
few	15	TRBD2	TRBV10-3	TRBJ2-1	CAISEYTSGYNEQFF	TGTGCCATCAGTGAGTACACTAGCGGTTACAATGAGCAGTTCTTC
few	15	-	TRBV12-3/TRBV12-4	TRBJ1-1	CASTNRPGLNTEAFF	TGTGCCAGCACCAATCGACCAGGGCTAAACACTGAAGCTTTCTTT
-	15	TRBD2	TRBV7-2	TRBJ2-1	CASSFRRESHNEQFF	TGTGCCAGCAGCTTTCGGCGGGAGTCCCACAATGAGCAGTTCTTC
-	16	-	TRBV9	TRBJ2-5	CASSVAGGPTQETQYF	TGTGCCAGCAGCGTAGCTGGGGGACCTACACAAGAGACCCAGTACTTC
few	14	-	TRBV9	TRBJ2-7	CASSSRVNSYEQYF	TGTGCCAGCAGCTCCCGCGTGAACTCCTACGAGCAGTACTTC
-	15	TRBD2	TRBV6-2/TRBV6-3	TRBJ2-7	CASSYSAGGRTEQYF	TGTGCCAGCAGTTACTCGGCGGGAGGGCGGACCGAGCAGTACTTC
few	14	-	TRBV7-9	TRBJ1-5	CASSFGTDYQPQHF	TGTGCCAGCAGCTTCGGAACAGACTATCAGCCCCAGCATTTT
few	13	TRBD2	TRBV6-1	TRBJ2-7	CASWTSGPYEQYF	TGTGCCAGCTGGACTAGCGGTCCCTACGAGCAGTACTTC
few	15	TRBD1	TRBV24-1	TRBJ2-7	CATSRAGTGLHEQYF	TGTGCCACTTCTAGAGCCGGGACAGGCTTACACGAGCAGTACTTC
-	15	-	TRBV6-5	TRBJ1-1	CASSYSGWVAAEAFF	TGTGCCAGCAGTTACTCGGGCTGGGTGGCGGCTGAAGCTTTCTTT
few	15	-	TRBV27	TRBJ2-7	CASSLISAGPYEQYF	TGTGCCAGCAGTTTAATCTCCGCGGGACCATACGAGCAGTACTTC
once	14	-	TRBV20-1	TRBJ2-1	CSARDRGSRQEQFF	TGCAGTGCTAGAGATCGAGGGAGTAGACAGGAGCAGTTCTTC
-	14	-	TRBV7-9	TRBJ2-3	CASRRPGRTDTQYF	TGTGCCAGCAGACGACCGGGGAGGACAGATACGCAGTATTTT
-	11	-	TRBV7-2	TRBJ1-1	CASSRERGAFF	TGTGCCAGCAGCCGAGAGCGGGGTGCTTTCTTT
-	12	-	TRBV30	TRBJ1-4	CAWSVTRPKLFF	TGTGCCTGGAGCGTAACCCGACCGAAACTGTTTTTT
-	16	-	TRBV7-2	TRBJ1-4	CASSSRGGRTNEKLFF	TGTGCCAGCAGCTCTCGAGGGGGGAGGACTAATGAAAAACTGTTTTTT
-	14	-	TRBV9	TRBJ2-5	CASSVGPLQETQYF	TGTGCCAGCAGCGTAGGACCCCTCCAAGAGACCCAGTACTTC
-	17	TRBD2	TRBV12-3/TRBV12-4	TRBJ2-3	CASSSLLAGGPTDTQYF	TGTGCCAGCAGTTCCCTCCTAGCGGGGGGGCCGACAGATACGCAGTATTTT
-	13	-	TRBV27	TRBJ1-4	CASSLNGEEKLFF	TGTGCCAGCAGTTTAAACGGGGAGGAAAAACTGTTTTTT
-	16	TRBD1	TRBV5-1	TRBJ1-2	CASSLRSGTANYGYTF	TGCGCCAGCAGCTTAAGATCGGGGACAGCTAACTATGGCTACACCTTC
few	15	TRBD1	TRBV7-3	TRBJ2-1	CASGGTGGVVNEQFF	TGTGCCAGCGGGGGGACAGGGGGAGTAGTCAATGAGCAGTTCTTC
few	15	-	TRBV6-2/TRBV6-3	TRBJ1-4	CASNSPEQNNEKLFF	TGTGCCAGCAATTCTCCAGAACAGAATAATGAAAAACTGTTTTTT
-	16	TRBD1	TRBV2	TRBJ1-5	CASRDRTGAPYQPQHF	TGTGCCAGCAGGGATCGGACAGGCGCTCCTTATCAGCCCCAGCATTTT
-	16	TRBD2	TRBV11-2	TRBJ2-3	CASSTRSGGAGDTQYF	TGTGCCAGCAGCACCCGTAGCGGGGGGGCCGGAGATACGCAGTATTTT
-	14	-	TRBV5-6	TRBJ1-1	CASSLWGAWTEAFF	TGTGCCAGCAGCCTTTGGGGGGCTTGGACTGAAGCTTTCTTT
-	17	TRBD2	TRBV7-7	TRBJ2-1	CASSLATSPLADTKQFF	TGTGCTAGCAGCTTAGCCACCTCCCCACTAGCGGATACTAAGCAGTTCTTC
few	13	-	TRBV5-1	TRBJ2-7	CASRQDFPYEQYF	TGCGCCAGCAGACAGGACTTCCCCTACGAGCAGTACTTC
-	16	-	TRBV6-6	TRBJ2-2	CASRLPGRKNTGELFF	TGTGCCAGCAGACTCCCGGGACGGAAGAACACCGGGGAGCTGTTTTTT
few	16	TRBD1	TRBV12-3/TRBV12-4	TRBJ1-3	CASKGLGTGDGNTIYF	TGTGCCAGCAAAGGATTAGGGACAGGGGATGGAAACACCATATATTTT
few	13	TRBD1	TRBV2	TRBJ1-2	CASSGQGRVGYTF	TGTGCCAGCAGTGGACAGGGGAGAGTCGGCTACACCTTC